Listed below are T cell receptor beta chains from one sample, sequenced in a study of read filtering for tumor transcriptome and immune sequencing. TCRdb reanalysed the reads using MiXCR and keeps one entry per CDR3 protein. The sample records tens of thousands of distinct CDR3 sequences, around 14% being singletons. Material: a population of CD138-negative cells sorted from bone marrow. The receptors were sampled from a donor over 35 with multiple myeloma. CDR3s include the opening cysteine and the closing phenylalanine or tryptophan. D genes are given only for firm matches. Expanded clones are given a class, and other clones once, few, many or no size at all.

v_gene	abundance	d_gene	j_gene	CDR3nt	CDR3aa
TRBV15	many	TRBD2	TRBJ2-1	TGTGCCACCAGCTCTCAACTAGCGGGAGGAGTCTATGAGCAGTTCTTC	CATSSQLAGGVYEQFF
TRBV7-6	many	TRBD2	TRBJ2-1	TGTGCCAGCAGCTTCACTTTACGGGAGGACCAGTTCTTC	CASSFTLREDQFF
TRBV13	many	-	TRBJ1-4	TGTGCCAGCAGTCCCCGTGGGGGGTCGGTTGGTGAAAAACTGTTTTTT	CASSPRGGSVGEKLFF
TRBV19	many	TRBD2	TRBJ2-1	TGTGCCAGTAATCCCGGACTAGCGGGAGTGAATGAGCAGTTCTTC	CASNPGLAGVNEQFF
TRBV4-3	-	TRBD2	TRBJ2-7	TGCGCCAGCAGCCAAGAGTCGGCGGGAGGTACCTACGAGCAGTACTTC	CASSQESAGGTYEQYF
TRBV9	many	-	TRBJ2-2	TGTGCCAGCAGAAGAAGGGCTATCAACACCGGGGAGCTGTTTTTT	CASRRRAINTGELFF
TRBV20-1	many	-	TRBJ1-5	TGCAGTGCTAGAGATCCGGGGGAATATCAGCCCCAGCATTTT	CSARDPGEYQPQHF
TRBV7-9	-	-	TRBJ2-7	TGTGCCAGCGTGGCCCTTGTGGGCCGGTACGAGCAGTACTTC	CASVALVGRYEQYF
TRBV18	many	-	TRBJ2-3	TGTGCCAGCTCGGGGTACCGAGGCACAGATACGCAGTATTTT	CASSGYRGTDTQYF
TRBV4-3	-	TRBD1	TRBJ2-7	TGCGCCAGCAGCCCCGACAGGGAATCCTACGAGCAGCACTTC	CASSPDRESYEQHF
TRBV20-1	many	TRBD2	TRBJ2-3	TGCAGTGCTCCGAGCGGGAAAAGCACAGATACGCAGTATTTT	CSAPSGKSTDTQYF
TRBV28	many	TRBD1	TRBJ2-7	TGTGGGGCACAGGGGGCCGACGAGCAGTACTTC	CGAQGADEQYF
TRBV7-9	many	-	TRBJ1-3	TGTGCCAGCAGCTTAGTTGGGAACACCATATATTTT	CASSLVGNTIYF
TRBV15	many	TRBD2	TRBJ2-1	TGTGCCACCAGCCCTACTAGCGGACCTAATGAGCAGTTCTTC	CATSPTSGPNEQFF
TRBV5-6	-	-	TRBJ2-7	TGTGCCAGCAGCTTGGTCAGCGAGCAGTACTTC	CASSLVSEQYF
TRBV7-3	many	-	TRBJ2-1	TGTGCCAGCAGCTCGGGACTCAACTACAATGAGCAGTTCTTC	CASSSGLNYNEQFF
TRBV7-3	many	TRBD2	TRBJ2-1	TGTGCCAGCAGCTCTTCTAGCGGCAATGAGCAGTTCTTC	CASSSSSGNEQFF
TRBV7-3	many	-	TRBJ1-1	TGTGCCAGCAGCTTAACATCAGAGAACACTGAAGCTTTCTTT	CASSLTSENTEAFF
TRBV5-1	few	TRBD2	TRBJ2-1	TGCGCCAGCAGCCGAGGGACTAGCGGGCGGAATGAGCAGTTCTTC	CASSRGTSGRNEQFF
TRBV5-1	many	TRBD1	TRBJ2-1	TGCGCCAGCACCGACGAAGGACAGGGTTCGGGCTATGAGCAGTTCTTC	CASTDEGQGSGYEQFF
TRBV12-3/TRBV12-4	many	TRBD1	TRBJ1-2	TGTGCCAGCAGCCTGACAGGGGGCGAGGGCTACACCTTC	CASSLTGGEGYTF
TRBV19	many	-	TRBJ2-1	TGTGCCAGTACCCCTAATCGGGCAGGGGACAATGAGCAGTTCTTC	CASTPNRAGDNEQFF
TRBV6-4	many	-	TRBJ2-1	TGTGCCAGCAGCGACATGCATGAGCAGTTCTTC	CASSDMHEQFF
TRBV29-1	medium-sized	-	TRBJ2-7	TGCAGCGTTGCCCAGGGTAGAAACGAGCAGTACTTC	CSVAQGRNEQYF
TRBV6-1	many	-	TRBJ2-2	TGTGCCAGCAGTCTAACAGCCGTCCGCTACGGGGAGCTGTTTTTT	CASSLTAVRYGELFF
TRBV7-9	many	-	TRBJ2-2	TGTGCCAGCAGCTTAGCCGGCACCGGGGAGCTGTTTTTT	CASSLAGTGELFF
TRBV7-2	-	-	TRBJ2-5	TGTGCCAGCAGTTTCTCAGGGGCCGCCCAAGAGGCCCAGTACTTC	CASSFSGAAQEAQYF
TRBV29-1	many	-	TRBJ2-1	TGCAGCGTTCCCCCAGGACAGATAGGATACAATGAGCAGTTCTTC	CSVPPGQIGYNEQFF
TRBV2	many	-	TRBJ1-1	TGTGCCAGCAGTGTTTGGATCAACACTGAAGCTTTCTTT	CASSVWINTEAFF
TRBV29-1	-	TRBD2	TRBJ2-2	TGCGGCGTTGAAGTTCGCCTAGCGGGCGTCACCGGGGAGCTGTTTTTT	CGVEVRLAGVTGELFF
TRBV12-5	many	-	TRBJ2-5	TGTTCTAGTGGTTTGTCGGAGACCCAGTACTTC	CSSGLSETQYF
TRBV11-2	many	-	TRBJ2-1	TGTGCCAGCAGCTTAGCCGGAAACAATGAGCAGTTCTTC	CASSLAGNNEQFF
TRBV27	many	-	TRBJ2-7	TGTGCCAGCACCCCCTCCGGATCAGGCTACGAGCAGTACTTC	CASTPSGSGYEQYF
TRBV28	many	TRBD2	TRBJ2-3	TGTGCCAGCAGTCCAGGACTAGCGGGAGATACGCAGTATTTT	CASSPGLAGDTQYF
TRBV9	-	-	TRBJ2-1	TGTGCCAGCAGCGTAGGAGGAGGGAACCTACTTCGTGACAATGAGCAGTTCTTC	CASSVGGGNLLRDNEQFF
TRBV7-3	many	-	TRBJ1-1	TGTGCCAGCAGCTTAACACGGGACAAAAGTACTGAAGCTTTCTTT	CASSLTRDKSTEAFF
TRBV29-1	-	TRBD2	TRBJ2-3	TGCAGCGTTGAGGTACTAGCGGGAGGTCAAGATACGCAGTATTTT	CSVEVLAGGQDTQYF
TRBV12-3/TRBV12-4	many	-	TRBJ2-7	TGTGCCAGCAGCCTCTATAGCTCCTACGAGCAGTACTTC	CASSLYSSYEQYF
TRBV2	many	-	TRBJ2-3	TGTGCCAGCAGTAAGGACAACACAGATACGCAGTATTTT	CASSKDNTDTQYF
TRBV20-1	many	-	TRBJ2-7	TGCAGTGCTTCAGGACAAGACGCCTCCTACGAGCAGTACTTC	CSASGQDASYEQYF
TRBV20-1	few	TRBD2	TRBJ2-2	TGCAGTGCGAGAAGCGGGAGGCCGGACACCGGGGAGCTGTCTTTT	CSARSGRPDTGELSF
TRBV25-1	few	TRBD2	TRBJ2-7	TGTGCCAGCAGTGCTTCTAGCGGGAGGGCCGGCTACGAGCAGTACTTC	CASSASSGRAGYEQYF
TRBV6-5	many	TRBD2	TRBJ2-3	TGTGCCAGCAGACTAGCGGGAGGGATCACAGATACGCAGTATTTT	CASRLAGGITDTQYF
TRBV19	many	-	TRBJ2-5	TGTGCCAGTAGTATTGGACAGACTATGAGCGAGACCCAGTACTTC	CASSIGQTMSETQYF
TRBV7-2	many	-	TRBJ1-1	TGTGCCAGCAGCCGGAACAGGCCGAACACTGAAGCTTTCTTT	CASSRNRPNTEAFF